The T cell receptor beta chain under discussion was sequenced for a study of T cell changes during pregnancy in multiple sclerosis (dated by TCRdb to the late 2010s). Some background on the complete study: In women with multiple sclerosis, the researchers looked at how the T cell repertoire shifted as pregnancy progressed.

This clone was observed a single time. Its antigen remains undetermined. The record has no base qualities; no much larger clone is one base away. Counted from cysteine to phenylalanine, this CDR3 has 17 amino acids. Left in the record is the CDR3 DNA by itself, 51 bases read in frame from the first base. V trim: 1 base; J trim: 0 bases; unmatched bases: 9. The germline V gene yields SGHVS for CDR1 and FQNEAQ for CDR2. The library was produced with the immunoSEQ multiplex PCR assay. Held by TCRdb, this immuneACCESS table contains in-frame sequences only and omits some clones. Under half of the omission traces to an unresolved V gene where checked; the cause of the rest is unknown. The sample has 50,000 to 65,000 clones on record, around 92% of them singletons. Jointly, the top ten make up around 0.93% of the sample.

The V and J segments used are TRBV7-8 and TRBJ2-7, and TRBD1 matches 7 of the central bases. The sample in question was peripheral blood, obtained in the first trimester of pregnancy. This receptor was taken from a female donor with multiple sclerosis, enrolled in a pregnancy study. The base sequence is TGTGCCAGCAGCTTAGAGCCCGACAGGGCAAGCTCCTACGAGCAGTACTTC. Translated, this gives CASSLEPDRASSYEQYF.